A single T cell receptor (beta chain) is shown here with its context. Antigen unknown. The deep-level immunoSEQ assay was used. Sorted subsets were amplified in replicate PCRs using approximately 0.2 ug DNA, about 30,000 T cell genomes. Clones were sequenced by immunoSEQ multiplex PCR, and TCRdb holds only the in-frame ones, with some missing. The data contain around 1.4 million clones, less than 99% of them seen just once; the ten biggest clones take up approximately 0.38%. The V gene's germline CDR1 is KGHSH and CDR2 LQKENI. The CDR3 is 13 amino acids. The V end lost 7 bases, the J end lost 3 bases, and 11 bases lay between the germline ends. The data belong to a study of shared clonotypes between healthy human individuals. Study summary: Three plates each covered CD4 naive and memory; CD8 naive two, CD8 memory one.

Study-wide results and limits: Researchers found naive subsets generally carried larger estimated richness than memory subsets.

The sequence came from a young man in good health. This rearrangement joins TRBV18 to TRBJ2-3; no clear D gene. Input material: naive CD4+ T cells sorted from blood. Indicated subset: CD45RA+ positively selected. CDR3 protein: CASCPDLTDTQYF. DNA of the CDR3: TGTGCCAGCTGTCCGGACCTTACAGATACGCAGTATTTT.